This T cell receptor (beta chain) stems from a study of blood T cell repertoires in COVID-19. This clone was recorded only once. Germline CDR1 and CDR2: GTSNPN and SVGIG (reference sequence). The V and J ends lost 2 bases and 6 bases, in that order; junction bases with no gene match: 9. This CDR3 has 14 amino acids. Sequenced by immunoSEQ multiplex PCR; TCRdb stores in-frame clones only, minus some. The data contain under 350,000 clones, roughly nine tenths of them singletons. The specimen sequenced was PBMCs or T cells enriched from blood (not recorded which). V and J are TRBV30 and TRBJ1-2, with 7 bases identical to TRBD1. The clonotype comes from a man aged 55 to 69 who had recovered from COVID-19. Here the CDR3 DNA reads TGTGCCTGGAGTCCACCGGGACAGATCCATGGCTACACCTTC. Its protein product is CAWSPPGQIHGYTF.